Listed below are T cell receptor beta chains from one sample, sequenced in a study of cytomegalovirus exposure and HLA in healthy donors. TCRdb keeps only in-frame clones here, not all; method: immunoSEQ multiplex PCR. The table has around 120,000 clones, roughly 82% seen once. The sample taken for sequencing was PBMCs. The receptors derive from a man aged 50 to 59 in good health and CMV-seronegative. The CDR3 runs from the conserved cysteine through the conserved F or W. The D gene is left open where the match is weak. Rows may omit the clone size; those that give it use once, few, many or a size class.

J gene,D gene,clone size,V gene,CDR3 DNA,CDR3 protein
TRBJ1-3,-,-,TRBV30,TGTGCCAGCCCCGGGTCTAACTCTGGAAACACCATATATTTT,CASPGSNSGNTIYF
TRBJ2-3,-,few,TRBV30,TGTGCCTGGAGCGTCACAGTGAAAACAGATACGCAGTATTTT,CAWSVTVKTDTQYF
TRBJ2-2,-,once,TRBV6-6,TGTGCCAGCCGGTTGGGGCAGGCCACCGGGGAGCTGTTTTTT,CASRLGQATGELFF
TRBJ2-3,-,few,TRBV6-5,TGTGCCAGCAGTTACTCGTCGGGAACGCAGTATTTT,CASSYSSGTQYF
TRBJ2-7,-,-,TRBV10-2,TGCGCCAGCAGTGAGACAGGGATCGGGTCCTACGAGCAGTACTTC,CASSETGIGSYEQYF
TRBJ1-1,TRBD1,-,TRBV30,TGTGCCTGGAGGGGGCGTTACAGGGGGAACACTGAAGCTTTCTTT,CAWRGRYRGNTEAFF
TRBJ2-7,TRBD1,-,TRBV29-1,TGCAGCGTTTCGGACAGGAGCCCCTACGAGCAGTACTTC,CSVSDRSPYEQYF
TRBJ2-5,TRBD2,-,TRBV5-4,TGTGCCAGCAGCCGGGGGCTAGCGGGGGAGCAAGAGACCCAGTACTTC,CASSRGLAGEQETQYF
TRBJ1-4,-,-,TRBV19,TGTGCCAGTACCCAGAGGCTGAGTGAAAAACTGTTTTTT,CASTQRLSEKLFF
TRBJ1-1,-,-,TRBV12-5,TGTGCTAGTGGTTTGGACTTTAACCAAGCTTTCTTT,CASGLDFNQAFF
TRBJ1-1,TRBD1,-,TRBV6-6,TGTGCCAGCACTATTACCGGGACAGGGAACACTGAAGCTTTCTTT,CASTITGTGNTEAFF
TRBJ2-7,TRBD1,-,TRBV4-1,TGCGCCAGCAGCCAAAGGGGGCCAGGGGAGCAGTACTTC,CASSQRGPGEQYF
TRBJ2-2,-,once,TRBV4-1,TGCGCCAGCAGAAAGACAGCTGGTCAATCCGCGAACACCGGGGAGCTGTTTTTT,CASRKTAGQSANTGELFF
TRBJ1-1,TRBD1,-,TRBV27,TGTGCCAGCAGCAGGGGGCGTGAAGCTTTCTTT,CASSRGREAFF
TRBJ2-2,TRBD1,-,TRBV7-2,TGTGCCAGCACCCCAGGGGGAGCCACCGGGGAGCTGTTTTTT,CASTPGGATGELFF
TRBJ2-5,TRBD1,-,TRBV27,TGTGCCAGCAGTTTATCTGTCGGACAGGGGAGGTTAGAGACCCAGTACTTC,CASSLSVGQGRLETQYF
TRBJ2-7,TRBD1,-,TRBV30,TGTGCCTGGAGCCCGACAGGGGGTAGCTCCTACGAGCAGTACTTC,CAWSPTGGSSYEQYF
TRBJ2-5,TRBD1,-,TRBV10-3,TGTGCCATCAGCGGGACAGGGCTTGAAGAGACCCAGTACTTC,CAISGTGLEETQYF
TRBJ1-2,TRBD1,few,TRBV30,TGTGCCTGGAGAGCCCGGGACAGAGCTAACTATGGCTACACCTTC,CAWRARDRANYGYTF
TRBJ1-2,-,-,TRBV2,TGTGCCAGCAGCGCTCAGGGTAACTATGGCTACACCTTC,CASSAQGNYGYTF
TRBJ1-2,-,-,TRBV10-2,TGCGCCACCGAGCCAGGGGCGCAATCTAACTATGGCTACACCTTC,CATEPGAQSNYGYTF
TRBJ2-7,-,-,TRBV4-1,TGCGCCAGCAGCCAAGATCAGGCAGGGTCCTACGAGCAGTACTTC,CASSQDQAGSYEQYF
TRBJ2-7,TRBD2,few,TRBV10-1,TGCGCCAGCAGTCCTAGCGGGAGGACCTACGAGCAGTACTTC,CASSPSGRTYEQYF
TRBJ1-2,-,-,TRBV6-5,TGTGCCAGCAGCCCCTTATCCTTCCCCAACTATGGCTACACCTTC,CASSPLSFPNYGYTF